The rows below give T cell receptor beta chains drawn from one sample of a study of blood T cell repertoires in COVID-19. Assay used: immunoSEQ multiplex PCR; TCRdb lists only in-frame clones, some missing. The sample includes about 200,000 clones, 85% to 90% of them seen just once. The source material was PBMCs or T cells enriched from blood (not recorded which). Every receptor here comes from a man aged 25 to 40 who had recovered from COVID-19. CDR3s include the opening cysteine and the closing phenylalanine or tryptophan. Each record gives: J gene, V gene, clone size, CDR3 protein. Only some rows state a clone size, as once, few, many or a class for expanded clones.

j_call: TRBJ2-5
v_call: TRBV19
clone_size: NA
cdr3_aa: CASQGLQETQYF

j_call: TRBJ1-3
v_call: TRBV10-3
clone_size: NA
cdr3_aa: CAISDPGQGLDTIYF

j_call: TRBJ2-7
v_call: TRBV7-6
clone_size: NA
cdr3_aa: CASSLSTGHSGEQYF

j_call: TRBJ1-1
v_call: TRBV2
clone_size: NA
cdr3_aa: CASSVRDRFGPFENTEAFF

j_call: TRBJ1-3
v_call: TRBV9
clone_size: once
cdr3_aa: CASSGDRGLGNTIYF

j_call: TRBJ2-1
v_call: TRBV15
clone_size: NA
cdr3_aa: CATSRERTGPYNEQFF

j_call: TRBJ2-7
v_call: TRBV11-2
clone_size: NA
cdr3_aa: CASSSYYEQYF

j_call: TRBJ1-2
v_call: TRBV5-5
clone_size: once
cdr3_aa: CASSLASGSAYGYTF

j_call: TRBJ1-2
v_call: TRBV27
clone_size: NA
cdr3_aa: CASGSQGALGYTF

j_call: TRBJ2-4
v_call: TRBV6-5
clone_size: NA
cdr3_aa: CASSYWSGGYIQYF

j_call: TRBJ1-1
v_call: TRBV10-2
clone_size: NA
cdr3_aa: CASSDDSRPRPVFRAFF

j_call: TRBJ2-3
v_call: TRBV9
clone_size: NA
cdr3_aa: CASSGSLAGGPRLADTQYF

j_call: TRBJ2-5
v_call: TRBV7-8
clone_size: NA
cdr3_aa: CASSPRREIWETQYF

j_call: TRBJ2-1
v_call: TRBV7-9
clone_size: NA
cdr3_aa: CASSLISGKDLYNEQFF

j_call: TRBJ1-6
v_call: TRBV4-3
clone_size: once
cdr3_aa: CASSQYTDSPLHF

j_call: TRBJ2-7
v_call: TRBV19
clone_size: NA
cdr3_aa: CASSTPSGGSDEQYF

j_call: TRBJ1-3
v_call: TRBV9
clone_size: NA
cdr3_aa: CASSEGEPGNTIYF

j_call: TRBJ2-1
v_call: TRBV3-1/TRBV3-2
clone_size: NA
cdr3_aa: CASSPTSSGSSFEQFF

j_call: TRBJ2-7
v_call: TRBV7-2
clone_size: NA
cdr3_aa: CASSLTGYEQYF

j_call: TRBJ1-2
v_call: TRBV3-1/TRBV3-2
clone_size: few
cdr3_aa: CASSPGQGVLDYGYTF

j_call: TRBJ1-5
v_call: TRBV6-5
clone_size: NA
cdr3_aa: CASSPLGRQQPQHF

j_call: TRBJ2-3
v_call: TRBV14
clone_size: NA
cdr3_aa: CASSPYLAAIGDTQYF

j_call: TRBJ1-5
v_call: TRBV19
clone_size: NA
cdr3_aa: CASRGTEDSNQPQHF

j_call: TRBJ1-2
v_call: TRBV19
clone_size: NA
cdr3_aa: CASSVPDRARGYTF

j_call: TRBJ1-2
v_call: TRBV29-1
clone_size: NA
cdr3_aa: CSVDSAGPANYGYTF

j_call: TRBJ2-1
v_call: TRBV6-5
clone_size: once
cdr3_aa: CASSYRGQGGNEQFF

j_call: TRBJ2-1
v_call: TRBV24-1
clone_size: NA
cdr3_aa: CATSGGELTYNEQFF

j_call: TRBJ2-1
v_call: TRBV7-2
clone_size: NA
cdr3_aa: CASSLIRGYYNEQFF

j_call: TRBJ2-1
v_call: TRBV4-1
clone_size: NA
cdr3_aa: CASSPGASGTKPYNEQFF

j_call: TRBJ2-1
v_call: TRBV18
clone_size: NA
cdr3_aa: CASSSGTDDEQFF

j_call: TRBJ1-5
v_call: TRBV27
clone_size: NA
cdr3_aa: CATRTGDRNQPQHF

j_call: TRBJ1-5
v_call: TRBV2
clone_size: NA
cdr3_aa: CASSFTGNQPQHF

j_call: TRBJ2-7
v_call: TRBV7-9
clone_size: NA
cdr3_aa: CASSAILTGGSYEQYF

j_call: TRBJ2-7
v_call: TRBV19
clone_size: once
cdr3_aa: CASSIRATLSVYEQYF

j_call: TRBJ2-3
v_call: TRBV4-3
clone_size: NA
cdr3_aa: CASSLASASGNADTQYF

j_call: TRBJ1-2
v_call: TRBV6-5
clone_size: NA
cdr3_aa: CASSPKFSYGYTF

j_call: TRBJ2-1
v_call: TRBV25-1
clone_size: NA
cdr3_aa: CASSEYRRSSYNEQFF

j_call: TRBJ1-2
v_call: TRBV3-1/TRBV3-2
clone_size: NA
cdr3_aa: CASSSQNYGYTF

j_call: TRBJ2-1
v_call: TRBV13
clone_size: NA
cdr3_aa: CASSSRAGGAYNEQFF

j_call: TRBJ2-3
v_call: TRBV5-1
clone_size: few
cdr3_aa: CASSFRDTQYF

j_call: TRBJ1-1
v_call: TRBV19
clone_size: NA
cdr3_aa: CASSPTDRNTEAFF

j_call: TRBJ2-2
v_call: TRBV15
clone_size: NA
cdr3_aa: CATREDRGPTGELFF

j_call: TRBJ2-2
v_call: TRBV5-4
clone_size: NA
cdr3_aa: CASSPRGGGQTGELFF

j_call: TRBJ1-2
v_call: TRBV11-2
clone_size: NA
cdr3_aa: CASSSGTGIYGYTF

j_call: TRBJ1-5
v_call: TRBV5-8
clone_size: NA
cdr3_aa: CASSRQGGIGSNQPQHF